The present TCR beta chain was sequenced within a study of blood T cell repertoires in COVID-19. Germline trimming cut 0 bases from V and 10 bases from J; bases unmatched to any gene: 8. From germline, CDR1 is LGHNA and CDR2 YNFKEQ. This CDR3 contains 16 residues. In the original analysis: Using reference gene primer amplification, nucleated cell counts were estimated. Only in-frame clones appear in the TCRdb table, and some are missing; sequencing was by immunoSEQ multiplex PCR. D and trimming were read from the DNA, whereas the V and J calls and clone size are those reported in that table. This sample has approximately 260,000 clones, with about 90% found just once.

The sample was peripheral blood. The sequence came from a woman in her forties with acute or convalescent COVID-19. The chain combines TRBV4-2 with TRBJ1-6, with 8 bases that match TRBD1. In DNA, the CDR3 is TGTGCCAGCAGCCAAGAAGCCGACAGGGGAACATCACCCCTCCACTTT. It yields the protein CASSQEADRGTSPLHF.